This is a list of T cell receptor beta chains from one sample in a study of patients and donors after allogeneic stem cell transplantation. TCRdb used MiXCR to reprocess the RT-PCR reads, holding one entry per CDR3 protein. The data contain 57,000 or so distinct CDR3 sequences, about 14% of them singletons. Sequencing input: blood, either unsorted or a sorted T cell fraction (not recorded which). These receptors were taken from a human donor who was either an allogeneic HSCT recipient or a stem cell or donor lymphocyte infusion donor (not recorded which). It is not recorded whose cells these are; they may come from a transplant donor. Both conserved end residues are part of each CDR3. The order of the fields is D gene, V gene, J gene, clone size, CDR3 protein, CDR3 DNA. A D gene is named only where the DNA matches it firmly. Where a row states a size, it is once, few, many or the class of an expanded clone; other rows omit it.

D: NA; V: TRBV7-9; J: TRBJ2-5; size: NA; CDR3: CASSRTLQAIQETQYF; DNA: TGTGCCAGCAGCCGTACATTACAGGCTATCCAAGAGACCCAGTACTTC
D: TRBD1; V: TRBV27; J: TRBJ2-7; size: NA; CDR3: CASSLSKGAIYEQYF; DNA: TGTGCCAGCAGTTTATCGAAGGGGGCGATCTACGAGCAGTACTTC
D: NA; V: TRBV20-1; J: TRBJ2-7; size: many; CDR3: CSARDWRNGPPLEYF; DNA: TGCAGTGCTAGAGATTGGCGGAATGGACCCCCGTTGGAGTACTTC
D: TRBD2; V: TRBV4-1; J: TRBJ2-7; size: NA; CDR3: CASSQQRGAYEQYF; DNA: TGCGCCAGCAGCCAGCAGCGGGGGGCCTACGAGCAGTACTTC
D: NA; V: TRBV5-1; J: TRBJ2-7; size: few; CDR3: CASSLGEPPYEQYF; DNA: TGCGCCAGCAGCTTGGGAGAACCACCCTACGAGCAGTACTTC
D: TRBD1; V: TRBV10-3; J: TRBJ2-2; size: few; CDR3: CAISGQGVTGELFF; DNA: TGTGCCATCAGTGGACAGGGCGTCACCGGGGAGCTGTTTTTT
D: NA; V: TRBV5-1; J: TRBJ2-2; size: NA; CDR3: CASSSTPSGVTGELFF; DNA: TGCGCCAGCAGCTCGACCCCGTCGGGAGTCACCGGGGAGCTGTTTTTT
D: NA; V: TRBV5-1; J: TRBJ2-1; size: NA; CDR3: CASSWSDEQFF; DNA: TGCGCCAGCAGCTGGAGTGATGAGCAGTTCTTC
D: NA; V: TRBV6-6; J: TRBJ2-7; size: few; CDR3: CASSYSGKSYEQYF; DNA: TGTGCCAGCAGTTATTCGGGGAAGTCCTACGAGCAGTACTTC
D: NA; V: TRBV15; J: TRBJ2-5; size: NA; CDR3: CATSSKLRDWETQYF; DNA: TGTGCCACCAGCAGCAAATTGAGGGATTGGGAGACCCAGTACTTC
D: NA; V: TRBV18; J: TRBJ1-4; size: many; CDR3: CASSPAGDNEKLFF; DNA: TGTGCCAGCTCACCAGCAGGGGATAATGAAAAACTGTTTTTT
D: NA; V: TRBV19; J: TRBJ1-6; size: many; CDR3: CASSQGLYNSPLHF; DNA: TGTGCCAGTAGTCAGGGGTTGTATAATTCACCCCTCCACTTT
D: TRBD1; V: TRBV6-5; J: TRBJ2-7; size: NA; CDR3: CASSYLGTGNEQYF; DNA: TGTGCCAGCAGTTACTTAGGGACAGGGAACGAGCAGTACTTC
D: NA; V: TRBV6-6; J: TRBJ1-4; size: NA; CDR3: CASSYGGRVDEKPFF; DNA: TGTGCCAGCAGTTACGGGGGGCGGGTAGATGAAAAACCGTTTTTT
D: NA; V: TRBV6-5; J: TRBJ2-7; size: NA; CDR3: CASSYGGRGMEQYF; DNA: TGTGCCAGCAGTTACGGTGGAAGGGGGATGGAGCAGTACTTC
D: NA; V: TRBV20-1; J: TRBJ1-1; size: many; CDR3: CSAREVGGSNTEAFF; DNA: TGCAGTGCTAGAGAGGTCGGGGGCTCGAACACTGAAGCTTTCTTT
D: NA; V: TRBV18; J: TRBJ2-4; size: few; CDR3: CASSPLQLAKNIQYF; DNA: TGTGCCAGCTCACCATTGCAGTTAGCCAAAAACATTCAGTACTTC
D: NA; V: TRBV29-1; J: TRBJ2-4; size: many; CDR3: CSVEESGAVHIQYF; DNA: TGCAGCGTTGAAGAGTCAGGGGCGGTGCACATTCAGTACTTC
D: NA; V: TRBV6-6; J: TRBJ1-5; size: many; CDR3: CASSYSLSASNQPQHF; DNA: TGTGCCAGCAGTTACTCACTCTCCGCGAGCAATCAGCCCCAGCATTTT
D: TRBD1; V: TRBV12-3/TRBV12-4; J: TRBJ1-1; size: few; CDR3: CASSPPTGVMNTEAFF; DNA: TGTGCCAGCAGTCCACCGACAGGGGTTATGAACACTGAAGCTTTCTTT
D: NA; V: TRBV14; J: TRBJ1-2; size: many; CDR3: CASSLTVDYGYTF; DNA: TGTGCCAGCAGCCTTACAGTGGACTATGGCTACACCTTC
D: NA; V: TRBV27; J: TRBJ1-1; size: NA; CDR3: CASKVSGPRGGNTEAFF; DNA: TGTGCCAGCAAAGTTTCGGGCCCGAGGGGCGGGAACACTGAAGCTTTCTTT
D: TRBD1; V: TRBV12-3/TRBV12-4; J: TRBJ1-2; size: many; CDR3: CASSPAGQAYGYTF; DNA: TGTGCCAGCAGTCCCGCGGGACAGGCCTATGGCTACACCTTC
D: NA; V: TRBV9; J: TRBJ2-7; size: few; CDR3: CASSVGRGPPFKDEQYF; DNA: TGTGCCAGCAGCGTAGGTAGGGGCCCCCCCTTTAAGGACGAGCAGTACTTC
D: TRBD2; V: TRBV10-3; J: TRBJ2-1; size: NA; CDR3: CAISESGSLRNEQFF; DNA: TGTGCCATCAGTGAGAGCGGGAGTCTGAGGAATGAGCAGTTCTTC
D: NA; V: TRBV15; J: TRBJ1-1; size: many; CDR3: CAILHTEAFF; DNA: TGTGCCATCCTCCACACTGAAGCTTTCTTT
D: TRBD2; V: TRBV3-1; J: TRBJ2-7; size: NA; CDR3: CASSPRPGLGYEQYF; DNA: TGTGCCAGCAGCCCCAGACCGGGACTAGGCTACGAGCAGTACTTC
D: NA; V: TRBV12-3/TRBV12-4; J: TRBJ1-2; size: few; CDR3: CASSFGTGNYGYTF; DNA: TGTGCCAGCAGTTTCGGGACTGGGAACTATGGCTACACCTTC
D: NA; V: TRBV5-1; J: TRBJ2-7; size: NA; CDR3: CASSSGTDGYYEQYF; DNA: TGCGCCAGCAGCTCCGGGACGGACGGATACTACGAGCAGTACTTC
D: NA; V: TRBV20-1; J: TRBJ1-1; size: many; CDR3: CSGSENTEAFF; DNA: TGCAGTGGAAGTGAGAACACTGAAGCTTTCTTT
D: NA; V: TRBV4-1; J: TRBJ2-5; size: many; CDR3: CASSQPGRETQYF; DNA: TGCGCCAGCAGCCAACCGGGAAGGGAGACCCAGTACTTC
D: NA; V: TRBV5-1; J: TRBJ2-7; size: NA; CDR3: CASSGDVQYF; DNA: TGCGCCAGCAGCGGGGACGTTCAGTACTTC
D: NA; V: TRBV24-1; J: TRBJ1-6; size: many; CDR3: CATSEEPPGHSPLHF; DNA: TGTGCCACCAGTGAAGAGCCCCCTGGGCATTCACCCCTCCACTTT
D: NA; V: TRBV24-1; J: TRBJ1-2; size: many; CDR3: CATSDDGYGYTF; DNA: TGTGCCACCAGTGATGACGGCTATGGCTACACCTTC
D: NA; V: TRBV27; J: TRBJ2-4; size: few; CDR3: CASSFGIPTVQYF; DNA: TGTGCCAGCAGTTTCGGCATACCGACAGTTCAGTACTTC
D: TRBD1; V: TRBV18; J: TRBJ1-2; size: NA; CDR3: CASSPPGTAYGYTF; DNA: TGTGCCAGCTCACCTCCCGGGACAGCCTATGGCTACACCTTC
D: NA; V: TRBV9; J: TRBJ2-7; size: many; CDR3: CASSANLGLQKQYF; DNA: TGTGCCAGCAGCGCCAACTTGGGCCTTCAGAAGCAGTACTTC